A single sample gave rise to the 3 T cell receptor beta chains below, sequenced in a study of cytomegalovirus exposure and HLA in healthy donors. 60 Vbeta and 13 Jbeta primers were used in PCR. Profiled with immunoSEQ multiplex PCR; TCRdb holds only in-frame clones, not every one. The sample includes about 93,000 clones, about 81% of them seen just once. Sequencing used PBMCs. These receptors originate from a woman aged 40 to 49 in good health and CMV-seronegative.

The chain has TRBV5-4 and TRBJ2-7, with D hard to call. The V gene lost 4 bases and the J gene lost 4 bases, with 12 bases spanning the gap. The CDR3 has 13 residues. Germline loops: CDR1 SGHNT, CDR2 YYREEE (reference sequence). The CDR3 sequence: CASSRPESYEQYF. The CDR3 nucleotides are TGTGCCAGCAGCCGCCCGGAGAGTTACGAGCAGTACTTC.

The chain uses TRBV19 and TRBJ2-3; D is possibly TRBD1 (6 bases). There are 13 residues in the CDR3. The V end was cut by 5 bases, the J end by 3 bases, with 9 bases between. Germline V CDR1 and CDR2: LNHDA, SQIVND (reference sequence). This CDR3 is CASSVQGTDTQYF. CDR3 DNA: TGTGCCAGTAGTGTACAGGGAACAGATACGCAGTATTTT.

V gene TRBV7-6 combines with J gene TRBJ2-3; a possible D gene is TRBD2 (5 bases). Looked up from germline, CDR1 is SGHVS and CDR2 is FNYEAQ. Between the trimmed V and J ends, which lost 2 bases and 6 bases, there was a span of 12 bases. This CDR3 spans 14 amino acids. In DNA, the CDR3 is TGTGCCAGCAGCTTAATAGCGACGAGGGATACGCAGTATTTT. Its protein product is CASSLIATRDTQYF.